This T cell receptor (beta chain) derives from a study of T-cell memory formation after mild COVID-19. The germline gives CDR1 SEHNR, CDR2 FQNEAQ (reference sequence). V gave up 5 bases and J gave up 5 bases, with 15 bases separating them. The CDR3 is made up of 14 amino acids. Constant-segment primers and 5'RACE yielded cDNA libraries for TCR alpha and TCR beta, each carrying sample barcodes and UMIs. Via MiXCR, TCRdb re-called the 5' RACE reads, giving one row per CDR3 protein. This table has about 350,000 distinct CDR3 sequences, roughly 14% appearing once. This clonotype was found a few times. The TCR was taken from a man between 18 and 29 years old who had mild COVID-19 (a few samples of this study predate the infection). Cell type and time point are not known. The chain couples TRBV7-9 to TRBJ2-5; D uncertain. Sequenced sample: PBMCs or a T cell subset sorted from them (not recorded which). CDR3 coding DNA: TGTGCCAGCAGCATTCTAACCCCGATCGAGACCCAGTACTTC. Its translation: CASSILTPIETQYF.